This TCR beta chain was captured by sequencing in a study of T cell responses to AZD1222 COVID-19 vaccine. Study information: Pooled in the analysis were second doses at about 4 or about 12 weeks.

The CDR3 totals 15 residues. CDR1 is MNHEY and CDR2 is SVGEGT in the germline V gene. Trimming stripped 0 bases from V and 0 bases from J, with 6 bases between. Study-level results: Of the AZD1222 recipients, only six or seven were seropositive at baseline. Donors skewed white British and female; clonal diversity was possibly underestimated. Spike-specific TCR breadth and depth both grew after two AZD1222 doses.

On this clone: The antigen is unknown.

The repertoire was sequenced with immunoSEQ multiplex PCR; TCRdb's copy has only in-frame clones and lacks some. Seen here are just over 80,000 clones, just under 90% observed once, and the top ten hold around 6%. The receptor was isolated from an adult in good health. The specimen comprised peripheral blood, sampled on day 0 of AZD1222 vaccination. This chain connects TRBV6-2 or TRBV6-3 to TRBJ2-1; D is uncertain. CDR3 region: CASSYSLGSYNEQFF. The DNA for the CDR3 is TGTGCCAGCAGTTACTCTTTAGGCTCCTACAATGAGCAGTTCTTC.